A selection of T cell receptor beta chains follows, all from one sample in a study of blood T cell repertoires in COVID-19. Assay: immunoSEQ multiplex PCR; the TCRdb copy retains only in-frame clones and omits some. The profile shows under 70,000 clones, just over 85% of them singletons. The specimen was peripheral blood. The receptors were sampled from a woman aged 55-69 years with COVID-19, enrolled during active disease. Each CDR3 is given with its conserved first and last residue. Fields, in order: CDR3 length, V gene, clone size, D gene, J gene, CDR3 protein, CDR3 DNA. A D gene is named only where the DNA matches it firmly. Part of the rows lack a size; the others show once, few, many or a class for expanded clones.

len: 15
v_gene: TRBV21-1
abundance: -
d_gene: -
j_gene: TRBJ2-7
CDR3aa: CASSKDRTFFNEQYF
CDR3nt: TGTGCCAGCAGCAAGGACAGGACGTTTTTCAACGAGCAGTACTTC

len: 11
v_gene: TRBV5-1
abundance: once
d_gene: -
j_gene: TRBJ2-1
CDR3aa: CASSRRDEQFF
CDR3nt: TGCGCCAGCAGCCGTAGAGATGAGCAGTTCTTC

len: 13
v_gene: TRBV30
abundance: -
d_gene: -
j_gene: TRBJ1-5
CDR3aa: CAWSRSEGQPQHF
CDR3nt: TGTGCCTGGAGTCGGTCCGAGGGACAGCCCCAGCATTTT

len: 13
v_gene: TRBV11-3
abundance: -
d_gene: -
j_gene: TRBJ1-1
CDR3aa: CASSFSEGTEAFF
CDR3nt: TGTGCCAGCAGCTTCTCGGAGGGCACTGAAGCTTTCTTT

len: 16
v_gene: TRBV19
abundance: -
d_gene: TRBD1
j_gene: TRBJ1-4
CDR3aa: CASSDRDSATNEKLFF
CDR3nt: TGTGCCAGTAGTGATCGGGACAGCGCAACTAATGAAAAACTGTTTTTT

len: 19
v_gene: TRBV24-1
abundance: -
d_gene: -
j_gene: TRBJ1-5
CDR3aa: CATSDFWPLRSGGNQPQHF
CDR3nt: TGTGCCACCAGTGATTTTTGGCCCCTACGGTCAGGTGGCAATCAGCCCCAGCATTTT

len: 15
v_gene: TRBV4-1
abundance: -
d_gene: -
j_gene: TRBJ2-7
CDR3aa: CASSQVPGEGVEQYF
CDR3nt: TGCGCCAGCAGCCAAGTTCCGGGGGAAGGGGTCGAGCAGTACTTC

len: 13
v_gene: TRBV5-6
abundance: -
d_gene: TRBD1
j_gene: TRBJ2-5
CDR3aa: CASSFDRAETQYF
CDR3nt: TGTGCCAGCAGCTTTGACAGGGCCGAGACCCAGTACTTC

len: 19
v_gene: TRBV2
abundance: once
d_gene: TRBD2
j_gene: TRBJ2-3
CDR3aa: CASSSPGLAGGWDTDTQYF
CDR3nt: TGTGCCAGCAGTTCCCCGGGACTAGCGGGAGGATGGGACACAGATACGCAGTATTTT

len: 16
v_gene: TRBV9
abundance: -
d_gene: -
j_gene: TRBJ2-7
CDR3aa: CASSVGGSNLPYEQYF
CDR3nt: TGTGCCAGCAGCGTAGGCGGGTCTAACCTCCCCTACGAGCAGTACTTC

len: 13
v_gene: TRBV12-3/TRBV12-4
abundance: -
d_gene: TRBD1
j_gene: TRBJ1-2
CDR3aa: CASRPGGPYGYTF
CDR3nt: TGTGCCAGCAGGCCAGGGGGCCCATATGGCTACACCTTC

len: 12
v_gene: TRBV19
abundance: -
d_gene: -
j_gene: TRBJ2-2
CDR3aa: CASSWHTGELFF
CDR3nt: TGTGCCAGTAGTTGGCACACCGGGGAGCTGTTTTTT

len: 14
v_gene: TRBV7-2
abundance: -
d_gene: TRBD1
j_gene: TRBJ2-5
CDR3aa: CASSPGQGGETQYF
CDR3nt: TGTGCCAGCAGCCCCGGACAGGGTGGAGAGACCCAGTACTTC

len: 13
v_gene: TRBV10-3
abundance: few
d_gene: -
j_gene: TRBJ1-4
CDR3aa: CATKGGTGEKLFF
CDR3nt: TGTGCCACCAAGGGAGGGACGGGTGAAAAACTGTTTTTT

len: 15
v_gene: TRBV4-3
abundance: -
d_gene: TRBD1
j_gene: TRBJ2-1
CDR3aa: CASSPGTGGYNEQFF
CDR3nt: TGCGCCAGCAGCCCTGGGACAGGGGGTTACAATGAGCAGTTCTTC

len: 14
v_gene: TRBV5-6
abundance: -
d_gene: -
j_gene: TRBJ1-1
CDR3aa: CASWKGHPLTEAFF
CDR3nt: TGTGCCAGCTGGAAAGGACATCCCCTCACTGAAGCTTTCTTT

len: 14
v_gene: TRBV4-1
abundance: -
d_gene: -
j_gene: TRBJ1-5
CDR3aa: CASSGGYSNQPQHF
CDR3nt: TGCGCCAGCAGCGGCGGGTATAGCAATCAGCCCCAGCATTTT

len: 15
v_gene: TRBV11-2
abundance: -
d_gene: TRBD1
j_gene: TRBJ2-7
CDR3aa: CASSLIGTGYYEQYF
CDR3nt: TGTGCCAGCAGCTTAATCGGGACAGGTTACTACGAGCAGTACTTC

len: 14
v_gene: TRBV7-9
abundance: -
d_gene: TRBD1
j_gene: TRBJ1-2
CDR3aa: CASSLADRGSGYTF
CDR3nt: TGTGCCAGCAGCTTAGCGGACAGGGGGTCTGGCTACACCTTC

len: 11
v_gene: TRBV6-6
abundance: -
d_gene: -
j_gene: TRBJ2-7
CDR3aa: CAIGQIYEQYF
CDR3nt: TGTGCCATTGGACAGATTTACGAGCAGTACTTC

len: 15
v_gene: TRBV7-2
abundance: -
d_gene: -
j_gene: TRBJ1-4
CDR3aa: CASSPPGGRNEKLFF
CDR3nt: TGTGCCAGCAGCCCCCCCGGGGGGCGTAATGAAAAACTGTTTTTT

len: 13
v_gene: TRBV12-3/TRBV12-4
abundance: few
d_gene: -
j_gene: TRBJ1-6
CDR3aa: CASSFGRNSPLHF
CDR3nt: TGTGCCAGCAGTTTCGGTCGGAATTCACCCCTCCACTTT

len: 14
v_gene: TRBV24-1
abundance: -
d_gene: TRBD1
j_gene: TRBJ2-2
CDR3aa: CATRGDRVAGELFF
CDR3nt: TGTGCCACCAGGGGGGACAGGGTGGCCGGGGAGCTGTTTTTT

len: 15
v_gene: TRBV5-1
abundance: -
d_gene: TRBD1
j_gene: TRBJ2-3
CDR3aa: CASSPGGIRADTQYF
CDR3nt: TGCGCCAGCAGCCCAGGGGGCATTCGCGCAGATACGCAGTATTTT

len: 15
v_gene: TRBV7-9
abundance: -
d_gene: TRBD2
j_gene: TRBJ2-1
CDR3aa: CASSRWRGGRNEQFF
CDR3nt: TGTGCCAGCAGCCGCTGGCGGGGGGGCCGAAATGAGCAGTTCTTC

len: 18
v_gene: TRBV9
abundance: -
d_gene: TRBD2
j_gene: TRBJ2-1
CDR3aa: CASSPFFSLREANNEQFF
CDR3nt: TGTGCCAGCAGCCCCTTCTTCTCCTTGCGGGAGGCCAACAATGAGCAGTTCTTC

len: 13
v_gene: TRBV3-1/TRBV3-2
abundance: -
d_gene: -
j_gene: TRBJ1-2
CDR3aa: CASSHRGNYGYTF
CDR3nt: TGTGCCAGCAGCCACCGGGGGAACTATGGCTACACCTTC

len: 15
v_gene: TRBV11-3
abundance: -
d_gene: TRBD2
j_gene: TRBJ2-5
CDR3aa: CASSLSGGPQETQYF
CDR3nt: TGTGCCAGCAGCCTTAGCGGGGGACCTCAAGAGACCCAGTACTTC

len: 14
v_gene: TRBV27
abundance: -
d_gene: -
j_gene: TRBJ2-3
CDR3aa: CASSLGREIDTQYF
CDR3nt: TGTGCCAGCAGTTTGGGCAGGGAAATCGATACGCAGTATTTT

len: 14
v_gene: TRBV5-1
abundance: -
d_gene: -
j_gene: TRBJ1-1
CDR3aa: CASSLRPSGTEAFF
CDR3nt: TGCGCCAGCAGCTTGAGGCCCTCGGGCACTGAAGCTTTCTTT

len: 16
v_gene: TRBV11-3
abundance: once
d_gene: TRBD2
j_gene: TRBJ2-2
CDR3aa: CASSTSPRGSIGELFF
CDR3nt: TGTGCCAGCAGCACAAGTCCCCGCGGGAGTATCGGGGAGCTGTTTTTT

len: 17
v_gene: TRBV7-9
abundance: -
d_gene: TRBD2
j_gene: TRBJ2-1
CDR3aa: CASSTTSAFSSYNEQFF
CDR3nt: TGTGCCAGCAGCACGACTAGCGCCTTTAGCTCCTACAATGAGCAGTTCTTC

len: 16
v_gene: TRBV7-8
abundance: -
d_gene: TRBD2
j_gene: TRBJ2-7
CDR3aa: CASSFSSGRRGYEQYF
CDR3nt: TGTGCCAGCAGCTTTTCCAGCGGGAGGAGGGGCTACGAGCAGTACTTC

len: 13
v_gene: TRBV7-9
abundance: once
d_gene: TRBD1
j_gene: TRBJ1-2
CDR3aa: CASSLGQGGGYTF
CDR3nt: TGTGCCAGCAGCTTAGGACAGGGAGGTGGCTACACCTTC